One sample yielded the 20 T cell receptor beta chains listed below, sequenced in a study of human T cells and chemical hapten exposure. TCRdb fed the RACE reads into MiXCR, producing one record per CDR3 protein. Of about 84,000 distinct CDR3 sequences in the sample, 10% to 12% were seen once. Time point specified: patch test 3, about 24 weeks after DPC sensitization. This sample's treatment: therapeutic diphenylcyclopropenone sensitization with weekly scalp DPC. Source: whole blood, taken in connection with sensitization to the hapten diphenylcyclopropenone (DPC). The receptors derive from a woman between 50 and 59 years old with alopecia areata. Some clones in this sample may be carry-over from other donors' samples.

This clonotype was counted only a few times. The CDR3 is CASSRGTGGEKLFF. The CDR3 DNA reads TGTGCCAGCAGCCGCGGGACAGGGGGGGAAAAACTGTTTTTT. V is TRBV7-2 and J is TRBJ1-4; 11 bases fit TRBD1. Germline CDR1 SGHTA, CDR2 FQGNSA. This CDR3 is 14 amino acids long. V lost 5 bases to trimming and J lost 8 bases; unmatched junction nucleotides: 4. The full variable domain, with the rest looked up from reference TRBV7-2 and TRBJ1-4, is GAGVSQSPSNKVTEKGKDVELRCDPISGHTALYWYRQSLGQGLEFLIYFQGNSAPDKSGLPSDRFSAERTGGSVSTLTIQRTQQEDSAVYLCASSRGTGGEKLFFGSGTQLSVL.

V is TRBV5-4 and J is TRBJ2-7; D perhaps matches TRBD1 (5 bases). CDR1 and CDR2 from the germline V gene are SGHNT and YYREEE (reference sequence). Between the trimmed V and J ends, which lost 4 bases and 2 bases, there was a span of 16 bases. The CDR3 has 15 residues. CDR3 bases: TGTGCCAGCAGCGCCGAACAGGCGTTACCCTACGAGCAGTACTTC. Translated, it gives CASSAEQALPYEQYF.

There are many counts of this clonotype. The rearrangement links TRBV19 to TRBJ1-2; 8 nucleotides line up with TRBD1. This CDR3 is 16 amino acids long. Germline V CDR1 and CDR2: LNHDA, SQIVND (reference sequence). V trimming: 3 bases; J trimming: 4 bases; junction bases outside the gene matches: 10. The CDR3 bases are TGTGCCAGTAGTATGGGGACAGGAGGGCTTTTCTATGGCTACACCTTC. The encoded protein is CASSMGTGGLFYGYTF. Filled out from reference TRBV19 and TRBJ1-2, the complete variable domain reads DGGITQSPKYLFRKEGQNVTLSCEQNLNHDAMYWYRQDPGQGLRLIYYSQIVNDFQKGDIAEGYSVSREKKESFPLTVTSAQKNPTAFYLCASSMGTGGLFYGYTFGSGTRLTVV.

Only a few counts were recorded for this clonotype. The chain recombines TRBV12-3 or TRBV12-4 with TRBJ2-7, with 7 bases matching TRBD2. This CDR3 is 15 amino acids long. V trimming: 5 bases; J trimming: 4 bases; junction bases outside the gene matches: 11. CDR3 sequence (DNA): TGTGCCAGCAGTATCGCTAGCGGAGGAGGATACGAGCAGTACTTC. This gives the protein CASSIASGGGYEQYF.

This clonotype appeared a few times. The J gene is TRBJ2-5, the V gene TRBV6-2 or TRBV6-3, with TRBD2 matching over 9 bases. V gave up 7 bases and J gave up 4 bases; unmatched junction bases: 7. The CDR3 covers 14 residues. Germline CDR1 MNHEY, CDR2 SVGEGT. The CDR3 region is CASTPSSGIETQYF. In DNA form, the CDR3 reads TGTGCCAGCACCCCCTCTAGCGGGATAGAGACCCAGTACTTC.

This clonotype was observed at least ten times. This chain uses TRBV29-1 with TRBJ1-1, with 8 bases identical to TRBD1. The V gene end was trimmed by 5 bases and the J gene end by 1 base; junction bases not matched to a gene: 6. Germline V CDR1 and CDR2: SQVTM, ANQGSEA. CDR3 length: 14 amino acids. The CDR3 nucleotides read TGCAGCGTTAAGGACAGGGCCCAGAACACTGAAGCTTTCTTT. Translated: CSVKDRAQNTEAFF.

This clonotype was detected only a few times. The chain couples TRBV10-1 to TRBJ2-7, with D possibly matching TRBD1 (5 bases). Germline CDR1 reads WNHNN; CDR2 reads SYGVQD (reference sequence). This CDR3 has 12 residues. The ends were cut back, 6 bases at V and 3 bases at J, with 9 bases in the middle. CDR3 region: CASSSDSYEQYF. As DNA, the CDR3 is TGCGCCAGCAGCTCAGACAGCTACGAGCAGTACTTC.

This clonotype was observed at least ten times. The DNA of the CDR3 is TGTGCCAGCAGTTTAGGGCAGGGGCTCTCTGGAAACACCATATATTTT. This codes for CASSLGQGLSGNTIYF. V usage is TRBV12-3 or TRBV12-4 and J usage is TRBJ1-3; a weak D match, TRBD1 (6 bases). The CDR3 is 16 amino acids. The V end was cut by 1 base, the J end by 0 bases, with 10 bases between.

The rearrangement joins TRBV11-1 to TRBJ1-1; D is ambiguous. V lost 2 bases to trimming and J lost 8 bases, with 15 bases between them. The CDR3 runs 14 residues. CDR1 and CDR2 from the germline V gene are SGHAT and FQDESV (reference sequence). The CDR3 DNA reads TGTGCCAGCAGCTTACGTTCGTCGCAGGCAGAAGCTTTCTTT. It is translated as CASSLRSSQAEAFF. The full variable domain, with the rest looked up from reference TRBV11-1 and TRBJ1-1, is EAEVAQSPRYKITEKSQAVAFWCDPISGHATLYWYRQILGQGPELLVQFQDESVVDDSQLPKDRFSAERLKGVDSTLKIQPAELGDSAMYLCASSLRSSQAEAFFGQGTRLTVV.

J is TRBJ2-5 and V is TRBV28; D is tentatively TRBD1 or TRBD2 (5 bases each). Germline V gene data show CDR1 as MDHEN and CDR2 as SYDVKM. CDR3 length: 18 residues. Trimming took off 7 bases at V and 0 bases at J, with 24 bases between the two ends. The CDR3 DNA reads as TGTGCCAGCACCCGGTTCGGAACGGGACGCGGTTACCAAGAGACCCAGTACTTC. Translation gives CASTRFGTGRGYQETQYF.

This chain links TRBV7-3 with TRBJ2-1, with D unclear. Trimming shortened V by 1 base and J by 11 bases, and 6 bases separated the two germline ends. The germline CDR1 and CDR2 sequences are SGHTA and FQGTGA. This CDR3 spans 11 amino acids. CDR3 loop: CASSLKSKQFF. The CDR3 bases are TGTGCCAGCAGCTTAAAGTCAAAGCAGTTCTTC.

J is TRBJ1-6 and V is TRBV15; D unresolved. Trimming removed 4 bases from V and 3 bases from J, with 10 bases in between. This CDR3 region has 15 residues. Germline CDR1 is LNHNV and CDR2 is YYDKDF (reference sequence). CDR3 protein: CATSKRTGYNSPLHF. The CDR3 coding sequence is TGTGCCACCAGCAAACGGACGGGCTATAATTCACCCCTCCACTTT.

This clonotype was detected ten times or more. The chain has TRBV20-1 and TRBJ2-3; 9 bases are a match to TRBD2. Germline CDR1 and CDR2: DFQATT and SNEGSKA (reference sequence). This CDR3 is built from 16 residues. With V trimmed by 1 base and J by 1 base, 6 bases remained unmatched. The CDR3 sequence: CSARAASGIGTDTQYF. For the CDR3, the DNA is TGCAGTGCTAGAGCCGCTAGCGGGATCGGCACAGATACGCAGTATTTT.

The table lists this clonotype with a few counts. The chain combines TRBV5-1 with TRBJ2-2; D is perhaps TRBD2 (6 bases). Germline CDR1 SGHRS, CDR2 YFSETQ. The ends were cut back, 10 bases at V and 2 bases at J, with 15 bases in the middle. There are 14 residues in the CDR3. DNA for the CDR3: TGCGCCGGGTCGAATAGCGGTAACACCGGGGAGCTGTTTTTT. Protein sequence: CAGSNSGNTGELFF.

In its sample, this clonotype was seen many times. The V and J genes are TRBV6-6 and TRBJ2-7; 8 bases line up with TRBD2. The CDR3 spans 14 residues. V was clipped by 7 bases and J by 5 bases; unmatched bases: 10. The germline V gene encodes CDR1 MNHNY and CDR2 SVGAGI (reference sequence). CDR3 DNA sequence: TGTGCCAGCACCCGGGACCGGGAGGGGGACGAGCAGTACTTC. Its translation: CASTRDREGDEQYF.

The gene calls are TRBV25-1 and TRBJ2-3, with D tentatively TRBD2 (5 bases). This CDR3 has 16 amino acids. Germline values: CDR1 MGHDK, CDR2 SYGVNS. V lost 0 bases and J 0 bases, leaving 10 bases between the germline ends. The CDR3 sequence: CASSEYRASSTDTQYF. DNA for the CDR3: TGTGCCAGCAGTGAATATAGGGCTAGCAGCACAGATACGCAGTATTTT.

This clonotype was observed a handful of times. The chain has TRBV6-5 and TRBJ2-5; the D call may be TRBD1 or TRBD2 (5 bases each). Germline V gene lookup returns CDR1 MNHEY and CDR2 SVGAGI. The germline V and J ends were trimmed by 0 bases and 3 bases, with 11 bases remaining between them. This CDR3 contains 15 residues. The CDR3 sequence: CASSYSGWGKETQYF. The DNA of the CDR3 is TGTGCCAGCAGTTACTCAGGATGGGGGAAAGAGACCCAGTACTTC.

The chain recombines TRBV28 with TRBJ2-1; 7 positions match TRBD2. V lost 7 bases and J lost 6; bases outside the gene matches: 12. This CDR3 spans 15 amino acids. Per the germline V gene, CDR1 is MDHEN and CDR2 is SYDVKM. CDR3 nucleotide sequence: TGTGCCAGCACCGAGAGGGGAGGGAGGGTCAATGAGCAGTTCTTC. This translates into CASTERGGRVNEQFF.

The chain couples TRBV12-3 or TRBV12-4 to TRBJ2-3; 9 bases map to TRBD2. J lost 4 bases, V lost 6 bases, and 5 bases had no gene match. The CDR3 length is 14 residues. The CDR3 region is CASRLSGRSDTQYF. The CDR3 DNA follows: TGTGCCAGCAGACTTAGCGGGAGATCAGATACGCAGTATTTT.

This clonotype was counted ten times or more. The chain recombines TRBV27 with TRBJ2-5; no firm D call. Trimming shortened V by 3 bases and J by 5 bases, and 10 bases separated the two germline ends. From germline, CDR1 is MNHEY and CDR2 SMNVEV (reference sequence). CDR3 size: 13 residues. The CDR3 protein is CASSFRMLETQYF. DNA of the CDR3: TGTGCCAGCAGTTTCCGGATGTTGGAGACCCAGTACTTC.